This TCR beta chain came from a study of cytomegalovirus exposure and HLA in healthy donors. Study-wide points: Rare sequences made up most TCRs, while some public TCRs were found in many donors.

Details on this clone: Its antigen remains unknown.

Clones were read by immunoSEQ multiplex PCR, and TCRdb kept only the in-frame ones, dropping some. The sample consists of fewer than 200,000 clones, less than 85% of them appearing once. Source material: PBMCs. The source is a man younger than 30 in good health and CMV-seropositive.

This chain's CDR3 is CASSLGGAFGETQYF. CDR3 coding DNA: TGTGCCAGCAGCTTAGGGGGGGCCTTCGGTGAGACCCAGTACTTC. The chain uses TRBV5-5 and TRBJ2-5, with TRBD2 as a possible D gene (7 bases). Trimming took 2 bases from V and 5 from J, leaving 16 bases between them. Germline-derived CDR1 and CDR2 are SGHKS and YYEKEE (reference sequence). This CDR3 has 15 amino acids.